Listed below are T cell receptor beta chains from one sample, sequenced in a study of blood T cell repertoires in COVID-19. Clones were sequenced by immunoSEQ multiplex PCR, and TCRdb holds only the in-frame ones, with some missing. The sample shows fewer than 65,000 clones, approximately 89% of them seen only once. The sample taken for sequencing was peripheral blood. The receptors stem from a man aged 50-59 years with acute or convalescent COVID-19. Both conserved end residues are part of each CDR3. A D gene is named only where the DNA matches it firmly. Size is stated for part of the rows, as once, few or many counts, or as a class when the clone is expanded.

D	length	V	size	J	CDR3	DNA
TRBD2	16	TRBV9	.	TRBJ2-5	CASSAGTSGGQGTQYF	TGTGCCAGCAGCGCCGGGACTAGCGGGGGTCAGGGGACCCAGTACTTC
TRBD1	18	TRBV5-1	.	TRBJ1-2	CASSLGTGGSSGNYGYTF	TGCGCCAGCAGCTTGGGGACAGGGGGATCATCCGGGAACTATGGCTACACCTTC
TRBD2	15	TRBV5-1	.	TRBJ2-7	CASSLELAGNGKQYF	TGCGCCAGCAGCTTGGAACTAGCGGGGAACGGGAAGCAGTACTTC
.	13	TRBV5-1	.	TRBJ1-6	CASREGDNSPLHF	TGCGCCAGCAGAGAAGGGGATAATTCACCCCTCCACTTT
.	13	TRBV2	.	TRBJ1-2	CASTFEAYYGYTF	TGTGCCAGCACGTTCGAAGCTTACTATGGCTACACCTTC
.	14	TRBV7-9	.	TRBJ2-7	CASSSSLAPIQQYF	TGTGCCAGCAGCTCCTCGCTAGCCCCTATTCAGCAGTACTTC
.	15	TRBV4-1	.	TRBJ1-2	CASSSAWGGSYGYTF	TGCGCCAGCAGCTCCGCGTGGGGGGGATCCTATGGCTACACCTTC
TRBD1	13	TRBV28	.	TRBJ1-5	CASSRNRGQPQHF	TGTGCCAGCAGCAGGAACAGGGGCCAGCCCCAGCATTTT
.	14	TRBV10-3	.	TRBJ2-2	CAISGQVNTGELFF	TGTGCCATCAGTGGCCAGGTTAACACCGGGGAGCTGTTTTTT
.	13	TRBV12-5	.	TRBJ2-2	CASGLLGAGELFF	TGTGCTAGTGGTTTGTTAGGGGCCGGGGAGCTGTTTTTT
.	12	TRBV21-1	.	TRBJ2-3	CASRKRGVGQYF	TGTGCCAGCAGAAAACGGGGGGTAGGGCAGTATTTT
.	16	TRBV18	.	TRBJ2-2	CASSPWERQYTGELFF	TGTGCCAGCTCACCTTGGGAAAGACAGTACACCGGGGAGCTGTTTTTT
TRBD2	15	TRBV7-6	.	TRBJ2-3	CASSRERGRTDTQYF	TGTGCCAGCAGCCGCGAGCGGGGGCGCACAGATACGCAGTATTTT
.	20	TRBV21-1	.	TRBJ1-6	CASSKSGTAHEVLHNSPLHF	TGTGCCAGCAGCAAGAGTGGGACAGCCCATGAGGTTCTTCATAATTCACCCCTCCACTTT
.	13	TRBV12-3/TRBV12-4	once	TRBJ2-7	CASSTGHLYEQYF	TGTGCCAGCAGTACTGGTCACCTCTACGAGCAGTACTTC
.	14	TRBV6-6	.	TRBJ1-2	CASSPREVSGGYTF	TGTGCCAGCAGCCCGAGAGAGGTGTCTGGCGGCTACACCTTC
.	16	TRBV9	.	TRBJ2-1	CASSEEEVSSYNEQFF	TGTGCCAGCAGCGAAGAGGAGGTGAGCTCCTACAATGAGCAGTTCTTC
.	15	TRBV2	few	TRBJ2-1	CASSERVAGRNEQFF	TGTGCCAGCAGTGAAAGGGTGGCAGGGAGGAATGAGCAGTTCTTC
TRBD2	16	TRBV15	.	TRBJ2-3	CATSRDRGGRADTQYF	TGTGCCACCAGCAGAGATCGGGGGGGCCGCGCAGATACGCAGTATTTT
TRBD2	16	TRBV7-2	.	TRBJ2-2	CASSFSGGVNTGELFF	TGTGCCAGCAGCTTTAGCGGGGGGGTTAACACCGGGGAGCTGTTTTTT
TRBD2	17	TRBV29-1	.	TRBJ2-1	CSLEGLAGGFMPNEQFF	TGCAGCCTTGAGGGTCTAGCGGGGGGCTTTATGCCCAATGAGCAGTTCTTC
.	17	TRBV2	.	TRBJ2-2	CASNPHGGGANTGELFF	TGTGCCAGCAATCCCCATGGAGGCGGCGCGAACACCGGGGAGCTGTTTTTT
.	16	TRBV5-6	.	TRBJ2-3	CASSPWGGEYADTQYF	TGTGCCAGCAGCCCCTGGGGTGGGGAGTACGCAGATACGCAGTATTTT
.	12	TRBV7-2	.	TRBJ2-7	CASSLALYEQYF	TGTGCCAGCAGCTTAGCCCTCTACGAGCAGTACTTC
TRBD2	15	TRBV24-1	.	TRBJ2-3	CATSASGGSTDTQYF	TGTGCCACCAGTGCAAGCGGGGGATCCACAGATACGCAGTATTTT
TRBD1	15	TRBV30	.	TRBJ1-1	CAWSTTGTGGTEAFF	TGTGCCTGGAGTACAACCGGGACAGGGGGCACTGAAGCTTTCTTT
TRBD1	13	TRBV6-5	.	TRBJ1-2	CASSYRQGYGYTF	TGTGCCAGCAGTTACCGACAGGGCTATGGCTACACCTTC
.	14	TRBV18	.	TRBJ1-3	CASTGQGSGNTIYF	TGTGCCAGCACCGGGCAGGGCTCTGGAAACACCATATATTTT
.	13	TRBV9	.	TRBJ1-1	CASSVGSGTEAFF	TGTGCCAGCAGCGTGGGCTCGGGGACTGAAGCTTTCTTT
TRBD1	19	TRBV3-1/TRBV3-2	.	TRBJ2-6	CASSQTRGGLSSGANVLTF	TGTGCCAGCAGCCAAACCCGAGGGGGCCTTAGCTCTGGGGCCAACGTCCTGACTTTC
.	15	TRBV11-3	.	TRBJ2-4	CASSSSSGVGNIQYF	TGTGCCAGCAGCTCCAGTTCAGGGGTGGGAAACATTCAGTACTTC
TRBD1	16	TRBV13	.	TRBJ2-2	CASSLYNRGPTGELFF	TGTGCCAGCAGCTTATACAACAGGGGGCCCACCGGGGAGCTGTTTTTT
.	13	TRBV5-6	.	TRBJ1-3	CASSIRGGNTIYF	TGTGCCAGCAGCATCAGGGGAGGAAACACCATATATTTT
.	13	TRBV5-1	.	TRBJ1-1	CASSLLEDTEAFF	TGCGCCAGCAGCTTGTTAGAGGATACTGAAGCTTTCTTT
.	17	TRBV28	.	TRBJ1-2	CASSRNQGFVLISGYTF	TGTGCCAGCAGCCGAAACCAGGGGTTCGTTTTGATTTCGGGCTACACCTTC
TRBD2	16	TRBV30	few	TRBJ2-2	CAWSGLAGANTGELFF	TGTGCCTGGAGTGGGCTAGCGGGGGCCAACACCGGGGAGCTGTTTTTT
.	13	TRBV7-9	.	TRBJ2-3	CASGGLHTDTQYF	TGTGCCAGCGGAGGACTCCACACAGATACGCAGTATTTT
TRBD2	13	TRBV5-4	.	TRBJ2-7	CASRLAGGNEQYF	TGTGCCAGCAGATTAGCGGGGGGGAACGAGCAGTACTTC
TRBD2	16	TRBV24-1	.	TRBJ2-1	CATSLASGGAINEQFF	TGTGCCACCAGTTTGGCTAGCGGGGGGGCCATTAATGAGCAGTTCTTC
.	13	TRBV7-9	.	TRBJ1-6	CASSLAGASPLHF	TGTGCCAGCAGCTTAGCGGGCGCTTCACCCCTCCACTTT
.	12	TRBV7-8	.	TRBJ2-7	CASSHTGYEQYF	TGTGCCAGCAGCCACACGGGTTACGAGCAGTACTTC
TRBD1	17	TRBV6-1	.	TRBJ1-2	CASSDAYGQGNYYGYTF	TGTGCCAGCAGTGACGCGTATGGACAGGGGAATTACTATGGCTACACCTTC
TRBD1	13	TRBV5-4	.	TRBJ1-1	CASSLTGANEAFF	TGTGCCAGCAGCCTTACAGGGGCCAATGAAGCTTTCTTT
.	14	TRBV15	.	TRBJ2-3	CATSSLDSTDTQYF	TGTGCCACCAGCAGTTTAGATTCGACAGATACGCAGTATTTT
.	15	TRBV29-1	.	TRBJ2-1	CSVFQMGRGDNEQFF	TGCAGCGTTTTCCAGATGGGGCGGGGAGACAATGAGCAGTTCTTC
.	13	TRBV24-1	.	TRBJ2-7	CATAQTGIYEQYF	TGTGCCACCGCTCAAACAGGGATCTACGAGCAGTACTTC